The rows below give T cell receptor beta chains drawn from one sample of a study of blood T cell repertoires in COVID-19. The table came from immunoSEQ multiplex PCR; TCRdb's copy has only in-frame clones and leaves some out. The sample yields about 130,000 clones, around four fifths seen once. The sequenced sample consisted of peripheral blood. These receptors all come from a man between 35 and 55 years old with active or convalescent COVID-19. Both conserved end residues are part of each CDR3. The D gene is left open where the match is weak. Size is stated for part of the rows, as once, few or many counts, or as a class when the clone is expanded.

d_call: TRBD1; clone_size: .; v_call: TRBV18; j_call: TRBJ2-7; cdr3_nt: TGTGCCAGCTCATCTCGGACAGGCAACTACGAGCAGTACTTC; cdr3_aa: CASSSRTGNYEQYF
d_call: TRBD2; clone_size: once; v_call: TRBV7-3; j_call: TRBJ2-5; cdr3_nt: TGTGCCAGCAGCCCCGGGACTAGCCAAGAGACCCAGTACTTC; cdr3_aa: CASSPGTSQETQYF
d_call: TRBD1; clone_size: many; v_call: TRBV6-5; j_call: TRBJ1-5; cdr3_nt: TGTGCCAGTGGGACAGGGGGAAATCAGCCCCAGCATTTT; cdr3_aa: CASGTGGNQPQHF
d_call: TRBD1; clone_size: .; v_call: TRBV6-5; j_call: TRBJ1-2; cdr3_nt: TGTGCCAGCAGAAGGACAGGGGGCCTCTATGGCTACACCTTC; cdr3_aa: CASRRTGGLYGYTF
d_call: .; clone_size: .; v_call: TRBV10-1; j_call: TRBJ1-5; cdr3_nt: TGCGCCAGCAGTGGAGCGCACATACCAAGGAATCAGCCCCAGCATTTT; cdr3_aa: CASSGAHIPRNQPQHF
d_call: TRBD1; clone_size: once; v_call: TRBV25-1; j_call: TRBJ1-3; cdr3_nt: TGTGCCAGCAGCCCAGGGGGTGGAAACACCATATATTTT; cdr3_aa: CASSPGGGNTIYF
d_call: .; clone_size: .; v_call: TRBV6-5; j_call: TRBJ2-4; cdr3_nt: TGTGCCAGCAGGGGCGGGGACTCGGGGAGTCACATTCAGTACTTC; cdr3_aa: CASRGGDSGSHIQYF
d_call: .; clone_size: few; v_call: TRBV24-1; j_call: TRBJ2-5; cdr3_nt: TGTGCCACCAGTGATCCTCGACAGACTCAAGAGACCCAGTACTTC; cdr3_aa: CATSDPRQTQETQYF
d_call: TRBD1; clone_size: .; v_call: TRBV3-1/TRBV3-2; j_call: TRBJ1-2; cdr3_nt: TGTGCCAGCAGCCAAGACGGGACAGGGTGGTATGGCTACACCTTC; cdr3_aa: CASSQDGTGWYGYTF
d_call: TRBD2; clone_size: .; v_call: TRBV5-4; j_call: TRBJ2-5; cdr3_nt: TGTGCCAGCAGCCCGGCTCTAGCGGGGGGAGGAGAGACCCAGTACTTC; cdr3_aa: CASSPALAGGGETQYF
d_call: TRBD1; clone_size: .; v_call: TRBV6-6; j_call: TRBJ2-2; cdr3_nt: TGTGCCAGCAGTCGGGACAGCCTGAACACCGGGGAGCTGTTTTTT; cdr3_aa: CASSRDSLNTGELFF
d_call: .; clone_size: .; v_call: TRBV6-1; j_call: TRBJ1-2; cdr3_nt: TGTGCCAGCAGTGAGCAAGCACCATATGGCTACACCTTC; cdr3_aa: CASSEQAPYGYTF
d_call: TRBD1; clone_size: .; v_call: TRBV5-5; j_call: TRBJ1-3; cdr3_nt: TGTGCCAGCAGAACTGGACAGGGCGGTGGAAACACCATATATTTT; cdr3_aa: CASRTGQGGGNTIYF
d_call: TRBD1; clone_size: .; v_call: TRBV7-2; j_call: TRBJ2-5; cdr3_nt: TGTGCCAGCAGCTTGCGATCCGGGACAGGGGCAGAGACCCAGTACTTC; cdr3_aa: CASSLRSGTGAETQYF
d_call: TRBD1; clone_size: once; v_call: TRBV18; j_call: TRBJ2-7; cdr3_nt: TGTGCCAGCTCAGCGTTAACAGGGGAGGAGCAGTACTTC; cdr3_aa: CASSALTGEEQYF
d_call: TRBD2; clone_size: .; v_call: TRBV10-1; j_call: TRBJ2-1; cdr3_nt: TGCGCCAGCAGCGGACTAGCGGGGGTTAACAATGAGCAGTTCTTC; cdr3_aa: CASSGLAGVNNEQFF
d_call: .; clone_size: .; v_call: TRBV9; j_call: TRBJ2-2; cdr3_nt: TGTGCCAGCAGCCCAAGGGGAAACACCGGGGAGCTGTTTTTT; cdr3_aa: CASSPRGNTGELFF
d_call: TRBD1; clone_size: .; v_call: TRBV19; j_call: TRBJ2-1; cdr3_nt: TGTGCCAGTAGTATGGCCGGACAGGGAAACAATGAGCAGTTCTTC; cdr3_aa: CASSMAGQGNNEQFF
d_call: TRBD1; clone_size: .; v_call: TRBV5-1; j_call: TRBJ2-5; cdr3_nt: TGCGCCAGCAACCGGGACAGGGGTGGAAAGACCCAGTACTTC; cdr3_aa: CASNRDRGGKTQYF
d_call: .; clone_size: once; v_call: TRBV2; j_call: TRBJ1-1; cdr3_nt: TGTGCCAGCACTCAGGGGCCCATGGCTGAAGCTTTCTTT; cdr3_aa: CASTQGPMAEAFF
d_call: .; clone_size: .; v_call: TRBV19; j_call: TRBJ2-3; cdr3_nt: TGTGCCAGTAGCAAAGGGCGTCCAGGGGATACGCAGTATTTT; cdr3_aa: CASSKGRPGDTQYF
d_call: TRBD1; clone_size: .; v_call: TRBV30; j_call: TRBJ1-6; cdr3_nt: TGTGCCTGGAGAATGACAGGGGAAAATTCACCCCTCCACTTT; cdr3_aa: CAWRMTGENSPLHF
d_call: TRBD1; clone_size: .; v_call: TRBV7-7; j_call: TRBJ2-2; cdr3_nt: TGTGCCAGCAGCTTAACAGGGGGCCCGAACACCGGGGAGCTGTTTTTT; cdr3_aa: CASSLTGGPNTGELFF
d_call: .; clone_size: .; v_call: TRBV6-4; j_call: TRBJ1-6; cdr3_nt: TGTGCCAGCATTAACAGGCCCCAACCTAATAATTCACCCCTCCACTTT; cdr3_aa: CASINRPQPNNSPLHF
d_call: .; clone_size: .; v_call: TRBV19; j_call: TRBJ2-7; cdr3_nt: TGTGCCAGTAGTATAGGAGGGGGGGTCTACGAGCAGTACTTC; cdr3_aa: CASSIGGGVYEQYF
d_call: .; clone_size: .; v_call: TRBV20-1; j_call: TRBJ2-1; cdr3_nt: TGCAGTGCTGAGCGCGGTGAGCAGTTCTTC; cdr3_aa: CSAERGEQFF
d_call: .; clone_size: .; v_call: TRBV19; j_call: TRBJ1-2; cdr3_nt: TGTGCCAGTAGTCTAAAGCGGCCCCATGGCTACACCTTC; cdr3_aa: CASSLKRPHGYTF
d_call: TRBD1; clone_size: .; v_call: TRBV4-3; j_call: TRBJ1-1; cdr3_nt: TGCGCCAGCAGCCTCTTCAGGGGGATGGGAGGTGAAGCTTTCTTT; cdr3_aa: CASSLFRGMGGEAFF
d_call: TRBD1; clone_size: .; v_call: TRBV24-1; j_call: TRBJ2-7; cdr3_nt: TGTGCCACCAGAAGCTGTCCCGGGACAGGGTACGAGCAGTACTTC; cdr3_aa: CATRSCPGTGYEQYF
d_call: .; clone_size: .; v_call: TRBV6-5; j_call: TRBJ1-5; cdr3_nt: TGTGCCAGCAGTTACTCGAGGGGGAAAGGCAATCAGCCCCAGCATTTT; cdr3_aa: CASSYSRGKGNQPQHF
d_call: .; clone_size: .; v_call: TRBV18; j_call: TRBJ2-2; cdr3_nt: TGTGCCAGCTCACCAGACAACCGGATGAACACCGGGGAGCTGTTTTTT; cdr3_aa: CASSPDNRMNTGELFF
d_call: TRBD2; clone_size: .; v_call: TRBV11-2; j_call: TRBJ2-7; cdr3_nt: TGTGCCAGCAGCTTATCCGGGACTAGATCCTACGAGCAGTACTTC; cdr3_aa: CASSLSGTRSYEQYF
d_call: .; clone_size: .; v_call: TRBV9; j_call: TRBJ1-6; cdr3_nt: TGTGCCAGCAGCGTAGCTTCAGGGTACCCATCACCCCTCCACTTT; cdr3_aa: CASSVASGYPSPLHF
d_call: .; clone_size: .; v_call: TRBV4-2; j_call: TRBJ2-1; cdr3_nt: TGTGCCAGCAGCCAAGATAGTACAGGCTACAATGAGCAGTTCTTC; cdr3_aa: CASSQDSTGYNEQFF
d_call: .; clone_size: .; v_call: TRBV6-2/TRBV6-3; j_call: TRBJ1-5; cdr3_nt: TGTGCCAGCAGTGCAGGGGGCAATCAGCCCCAGCATTTT; cdr3_aa: CASSAGGNQPQHF
d_call: TRBD1; clone_size: .; v_call: TRBV7-9; j_call: TRBJ1-1; cdr3_nt: TGTGCCAGCAGCTATGGAACAGGGGTCACTGAAGCTTTCTTT; cdr3_aa: CASSYGTGVTEAFF
d_call: TRBD1; clone_size: .; v_call: TRBV5-5; j_call: TRBJ1-2; cdr3_nt: TGTGCCAGCAGCCCGTCGCCCGGGACAGGGGAGGGTGGCTACACCTTC; cdr3_aa: CASSPSPGTGEGGYTF
d_call: TRBD1; clone_size: .; v_call: TRBV6-6; j_call: TRBJ1-4; cdr3_nt: TGTGCCAGCTGCATTACGGGTCAGGGGGGAGAAAAACTGTTTTTT; cdr3_aa: CASCITGQGGEKLFF
d_call: .; clone_size: .; v_call: TRBV7-9; j_call: TRBJ1-6; cdr3_nt: TGTGCCAGCGGGAGGGACGGGCATAATTCACCCCTCCACTTT; cdr3_aa: CASGRDGHNSPLHF
d_call: TRBD1; clone_size: .; v_call: TRBV3-1/TRBV3-2; j_call: TRBJ1-6; cdr3_nt: TGTGCCAGCAGCCAGGGACAGGACGATTCACCCCTCCACTTT; cdr3_aa: CASSQGQDDSPLHF
d_call: .; clone_size: .; v_call: TRBV3-1/TRBV3-2; j_call: TRBJ1-2; cdr3_nt: TGTGCCAGCAGCCGGACCAAGGCAGGGGATTATGGCTACACCTTC; cdr3_aa: CASSRTKAGDYGYTF
d_call: .; clone_size: .; v_call: TRBV7-9; j_call: TRBJ1-5; cdr3_nt: TGTGCCAGCAGCTCGGCAGGGAATAGTCAGCCCCAGCATTTT; cdr3_aa: CASSSAGNSQPQHF
d_call: TRBD1; clone_size: .; v_call: TRBV5-1; j_call: TRBJ2-2; cdr3_nt: TGCGCCAGCAGCTTTGGACAGGGGGTAGGAACCGGGGAGCTGTTTTTT; cdr3_aa: CASSFGQGVGTGELFF
d_call: .; clone_size: .; v_call: TRBV5-1; j_call: TRBJ2-7; cdr3_nt: TGCGTCAGCAGCCAGCCGCAGGGATCCGAGCAGTACTTC; cdr3_aa: CVSSQPQGSEQYF
d_call: .; clone_size: .; v_call: TRBV12-5; j_call: TRBJ2-6; cdr3_nt: TGTGCTAGTGGTTCCGACAGGTCCAGCTCTGGGGCCAACGTCCTGACTTTC; cdr3_aa: CASGSDRSSSGANVLTF
d_call: .; clone_size: .; v_call: TRBV10-2; j_call: TRBJ2-1; cdr3_nt: TGCGCCAGCAGTGAGTCCCCAGGGGCTCAGTTCTTC; cdr3_aa: CASSESPGAQFF
d_call: .; clone_size: .; v_call: TRBV15; j_call: TRBJ1-4; cdr3_nt: TGTGCCACCAGCAGACCAGAGATGAGCGATGAAAAACTGTTTTTT; cdr3_aa: CATSRPEMSDEKLFF
d_call: .; clone_size: .; v_call: TRBV9; j_call: TRBJ2-7; cdr3_nt: TGTGCCAGCAGCGTAGAAGGGGGAACCTACGAGCAGTACTTC; cdr3_aa: CASSVEGGTYEQYF
d_call: TRBD1; clone_size: .; v_call: TRBV19; j_call: TRBJ1-1; cdr3_nt: TGTGCCAGTAGGGGTGGGAACAGGGGGAACACTGAAGCTTTCTTT; cdr3_aa: CASRGGNRGNTEAFF
d_call: TRBD1; clone_size: once; v_call: TRBV7-8; j_call: TRBJ2-3; cdr3_nt: TGTGCCAGCAGCGGCAGATGGGACAGGGATTACACAGATACGCAGTATTTT; cdr3_aa: CASSGRWDRDYTDTQYF
d_call: TRBD2; clone_size: .; v_call: TRBV5-1; j_call: TRBJ2-5; cdr3_nt: TGCGCCAGCAGCTCCCCTAGCGGGGTTGAGACCCAGTACTTC; cdr3_aa: CASSSPSGVETQYF
d_call: .; clone_size: .; v_call: TRBV19; j_call: TRBJ2-3; cdr3_nt: TGTGCCAGTAGGGACAGTCCTGGTTCCGGTACGCAGTATTTT; cdr3_aa: CASRDSPGSGTQYF
d_call: TRBD1; clone_size: .; v_call: TRBV3-1/TRBV3-2; j_call: TRBJ2-1; cdr3_nt: TGTGCCAGCAGCCAAGGGTGGGACAGCTGGCTCTTC; cdr3_aa: CASSQGWDSWLF
d_call: TRBD1; clone_size: .; v_call: TRBV14; j_call: TRBJ1-1; cdr3_nt: TGTGCCAGCAGCCAAATCCTAGTTCAGGGGGCTGTTTTCTTT; cdr3_aa: CASSQILVQGAVFF
d_call: .; clone_size: .; v_call: TRBV7-2; j_call: TRBJ2-2; cdr3_nt: TGTGCCAGCAGCTTAGTGACAGCCACCGGGGAGCTGTTTTTT; cdr3_aa: CASSLVTATGELFF
d_call: .; clone_size: .; v_call: TRBV5-1; j_call: TRBJ2-1; cdr3_nt: TGCGCCAGCCAGACTAGCTCCTACAATGAGCAGTTCTTC; cdr3_aa: CASQTSSYNEQFF
d_call: .; clone_size: .; v_call: TRBV27; j_call: TRBJ2-1; cdr3_nt: TGTGCCAGCAGTTCGACGGGATCCTACAATGAGCAGTTCTTC; cdr3_aa: CASSSTGSYNEQFF
d_call: TRBD1; clone_size: .; v_call: TRBV6-5; j_call: TRBJ1-6; cdr3_nt: TGTGCCAGCAGGTCGACAGGGAAGGGTTCACCCCTCCACTTT; cdr3_aa: CASRSTGKGSPLHF
d_call: .; clone_size: .; v_call: TRBV11-2; j_call: TRBJ2-5; cdr3_nt: TGTGCCAGCAGCTTACAGCAAGAGACCCAGTACTTC; cdr3_aa: CASSLQQETQYF
d_call: .; clone_size: .; v_call: TRBV2; j_call: TRBJ1-5; cdr3_nt: TGTGCCAGCAGTGAGGGGCAGCGCAATCAGCCCCAGCATTTT; cdr3_aa: CASSEGQRNQPQHF